A single sample is the source of the 5 T cell receptor beta chains below, sequenced in a study of blood T cell repertoires in COVID-19. This table comes from immunoSEQ multiplex PCR, and its TCRdb copy is limited to in-frame clones, with some not included. The table lists a few hundred thousand clones, about 91% of them singletons. The specimen sequenced was peripheral blood. The source is a woman aged 25 to 39 who had recovered from COVID-19.

J is TRBJ1-3 and V is TRBV6-1, with unresolved D. The CDR3 length is 16 residues. Per germline, CDR1 MNHNS and CDR2 SASEGT. V was pared by 0 bases and J by 0 bases, with 9 bases between. CDR3 loop: CASSEAGAYSGNTIYF. Written as DNA, the CDR3 is TGTGCCAGCAGTGAAGCCGGAGCATACTCTGGAAACACCATATATTTT.

This clone was counted a single time. The rearrangement uses TRBV29-1 and TRBJ2-7; tentatively, D is TRBD1 (5 bases). CDR3 size: 11 residues. V was shortened by 6 bases and J by 6 bases, with 12 bases between the two germline ends. Germline V CDR1 and CDR2: SQVTM, ANQGSEA. The CDR3 loop reads CSVRGLFEQYF. CDR3 bases: TGCAGCGTAAGGGGATTGTTCGAGCAGTACTTC.

The count of this clone is one. The rearrangement links TRBV6-5 to TRBJ1-5; D remains ambiguous. This CDR3 spans 14 amino acids. Germline V gene sequence: CDR1 MNHEY, CDR2 SVGAGI. Trimming took 6 bases from V and 2 from J, leaving 11 bases between them. The chain's CDR3 is CASSPFQGNQPQHF. CDR3 coding DNA: TGTGCCAGCAGCCCGTTCCAGGGCAATCAGCCCCAGCATTTT.

This chain uses TRBV7-2 with TRBJ2-5, with D perhaps matching TRBD2 (5 bases). This CDR3 region has 14 residues. Germline values: CDR1 SGHTA, CDR2 FQGNSA. V shed 5 bases and J shed 2 bases, with 12 bases lying between them. CDR3 in DNA: TGTGCCAGCAGCGCACGGAGGCAGCAAGAGACCCAGTACTTC. Its protein product is CASSARRQQETQYF.

This clone was recorded a few times. The chain links TRBV3-1 (or the pseudogene TRBV3-2) to TRBJ1-3, with D tentatively TRBD1 (5 bases). CDR3 size: 14 residues. Trimming removed 0 bases from V and 7 bases from J, with 10 bases in between. CDR1 and CDR2 (germline): LGHDT, YNNKEL (reference sequence). The CDR3 here is CASSQDGGVNTIYF. The CDR3 DNA sequence: TGTGCCAGCAGCCAAGACGGAGGGGTCAACACCATATATTTT.